The 11 T cell receptor beta chains below come from one sample, sequenced in a study of CD8 T cells in Susac syndrome. After extraction with the RNeasy kit, about 0.5 to 1 ug of the RNA was reverse transcribed using random hexamers. Each CDR3 protein gets one entry after TCRdb re-called the immunoSEQ multiplex PCR reads with MiXCR. The data contain about 170,000 distinct CDR3 sequences, 90% to 96% of them seen just once; the ten biggest clones take up about 0.13%. The sequenced sample consisted of CD4+ T cells from PBMCs. All receptors come from a human donor with Susac syndrome.

The rearrangement uses TRBV7-2 and TRBJ2-1; D remains unclear. Trimming took 3 bases from V and 9 from J, leaving 15 bases between them. This CDR3 is built from 14 residues. Germline V CDR1 and CDR2: SGHTA, FQGNSA. The CDR3 nucleotides are TGTGCCAGCAGCTTTGGCCCCTCCGGCGGTGAGCAGTTCTTC. Its translation is CASSFGPSGGEQFF.

The CDR3 here is CASSQWTGNSPLHF. The CDR3 nucleotides are TGCGCCAGCAGCCAGTGGACGGGGAATTCACCCCTCCACTTT. V and J are TRBV4-3 and TRBJ1-6; D gene uncertain. Looked up from germline, CDR1 is LGHNA and CDR2 is YSLEER. Trimming took 3 bases from V and 7 from J, leaving 10 bases between them. The CDR3 covers 14 residues.

The gene calls are TRBV11-1 and TRBJ2-3; tentatively, D is TRBD1 or TRBD2 (5 bases each). CDR1 is SGHAT and CDR2 is FQDESV in the germline V gene (reference sequence). This CDR3 is 14 amino acids long. V lost 5 bases and J 3 bases, leaving 12 bases between the germline ends. CDR3: CASSRDLRTDTQYF. The CDR3 nucleotides are TGTGCCAGCAGCCGGGACCTTCGGACAGATACGCAGTATTTT. The variable domain in full, completed from reference TRBV11-1 and TRBJ2-3, reads EAEVAQSPRYKITEKSQAVAFWCDPISGHATLYWYRQILGQGPELLVQFQDESVVDDSQLPKDRFSAERLKGVDSTLKIQPAELGDSAMYLCASSRDLRTDTQYFGPGTRLTVL.

This sequence joins TRBV9 and TRBJ2-7, with a tentative D call TRBD1 (6 bases). Germline loops: CDR1 SGDLS, CDR2 YYNGEE. The CDR3 length is 14 residues. Trimming took 0 bases from V and 7 from J, leaving 14 bases between them. The CDR3 region has the DNA TGTGCCAGCAGCGTAGGAGGGACACACAGAGAGCAGTACTTC. Translating gives CASSVGGTHREQYF.

The chain combines TRBV11-2 with TRBJ2-3; D call uncertain. This CDR3 spans 11 amino acids. Trimming pared 0 bases from V and 5 bases from J, leaving 0 bases between. Germline V CDR1 and CDR2: SGHAT, FQNNGV. This chain's CDR3 is CASSLEDTQYF. For the CDR3, the DNA is TGTGCCAGCAGCTTAGAAGATACGCAGTATTTT.

The rearrangement joins TRBV7-9 to TRBJ2-1; 11 bases align to TRBD2. Trimming removed 6 bases from V and 4 bases from J; junction bases left unmatched: 5. The CDR3 has 15 amino acids. Germline lookup yields CDR1 SEHNR and CDR2 FQNEAQ (reference sequence). As DNA, the CDR3 is TGTGCCAGCAGACCCGGGACTAGCGGATACAATGAGCAGTTCTTC. Its protein product is CASRPGTSGYNEQFF.

This clonotype was detected a few times. The gene calls are TRBV29-1 and TRBJ2-2; D gene ambiguous. The CDR3 is 13 residues long. The V end lost 4 bases, the J end lost 0 bases, and 6 bases lay between the germline ends. CDR1 is SQVTM and CDR2 is ANQGSEA in the germline V gene. The CDR3 protein is CSVAPANTGELFF. DNA for the CDR3: TGCAGCGTTGCCCCTGCGAACACCGGGGAGCTGTTTTTT.

This chain uses TRBV6-2 or TRBV6-3 with TRBJ2-1, with 9 positions matching TRBD2. The germline CDR1 and CDR2 sequences are MNHEY and SVGEGT. The CDR3 runs to 15 residues. The V segment lost 6 bases and the J segment 7 bases; nucleotides outside the gene matches: 10. The CDR3 is CASRSLAGTLNEQFF. CDR3 in DNA: TGTGCCAGCAGGTCCCTAGCGGGAACCCTTAATGAGCAGTTCTTC.

The gene calls are TRBV9 and TRBJ2-1, with 8 bases matching TRBD1. The V segment lost 2 bases and the J segment 3 bases; nucleotides outside the gene matches: 1. The CDR3 consists of 14 residues. Per the germline V gene, CDR1 is SGDLS and CDR2 is YYNGEE. CDR3 loop: CASSVTGGYNEQFF. CDR3 bases: TGTGCCAGCAGCGTTACAGGGGGCTACAATGAGCAGTTCTTC.

The V gene is TRBV15, the J gene TRBJ2-7; D gene ambiguous. Germline CDR1 LNHNV, CDR2 YYDKDF (reference sequence). Trimming left V 1 base short and J 2 bases short, with 6 bases between. The CDR3 runs 13 residues. CDR3 in amino acids: CATSRVGAYEQYF. CDR3 coding DNA: TGTGCCACCAGCAGAGTTGGGGCCTACGAGCAGTACTTC.

The chain uses TRBV6-6 and TRBJ1-2; D is uncertain. Trimming removed 6 bases from V and 4 bases from J, with 12 bases in between. From germline, CDR1 is MNHNY and CDR2 SVGAGI (reference sequence). CDR3 size: 13 residues. The CDR3 nucleotides are TGTGCCAGCAGCCCCGCGGATCTCTATGGCTACACCTTC. This gives the protein CASSPADLYGYTF.